This entry describes one TCR beta chain. Its specific antigen is unknown. Within one base of it there is no much larger clone, and no base qualities were kept. The data belong to a study of blood T cell repertoires in COVID-19 (dated by TCRdb to 2018 to 2020). About the full investigation: Samples covering the acute and convalescent phases of COVID-19 were provided by collaborators in the United States, Italy and Spain. Nearly every sample came with metadata listing a de-identified subject ID, COVID-19 status, age in years and sex. Where HLA class I and class II types were available, the types were taken from metadata supplied by the sample provider, not from assay-based typing. Samples were obtained from the ongoing ImmuneRACE study (first 160 participants) and from 950 to 1,500 subjects provided by 6 global collaborators. The material from the prospective study consisted of cDNA or gDNA derived from T cells, B-cell-depleted T cells, or PBMCs. Deeply sampled blood TCRbeta repertoires from subjects exposed to, actively infected with, or recovered from COVID-19 were included in the dataset. A freely available public database, intended as a resource for researchers studying the immune response to SARS-CoV-2, is where the repertoires were released.

Trimming at the junction amounts to 5 bases on V and 2 bases on J, and the germline ends lie 21 bases apart. CDR1 and CDR2, per the germline V gene, are SGHTA and FQGNSA. The CDR3 goes from the cysteine to the phenylalanine over 17 residues. This entry keeps only the CDR3 DNA: 51 bases, framed from base 1. Beyond this particular receptor, the publication reports: How much clinical and demographic metadata was included differed by source and by participant, and the metadata was provided uncurated.

Enrolling through a virtual design, the prospective study's participants ranged in age from roughly 18 to 95 years and lived across some 22 United States geographic areas. Cohort assignment in the prospective study relied on participant-reported clinical history from a screening survey and a study questionnaire. Recovered participants in ImmuneRACE Cohort 3 were defined as having two consecutive negative NP/OP PCR tests, clearance from a healthcare professional, or resolution of symptoms. Mobile phlebotomists in the prospective study collected whole blood, serum and a nasopharyngeal or oropharyngeal swab from every participant. Prospective study participants could optionally give additional blood draws and questionnaires over an approximately two-month period. Prospective study blood samples were shipped either frozen or at room temperature before DNA extraction. TCRbeta CDR3 regions were amplified from genomic DNA using the immunoSEQ Assay, a bias-controlled multiplex PCR. In the source study's methods: Within the assay, amplification of reference gene primers was used to estimate how many nucleated cells each sample contained. Sequence reads were collapsed and filtered to measure the absolute abundance of every unique TCRbeta CDR3 rearrangement. For each sample, productive Simpson clonality was calculated as the square root of Simpson's diversity index across productive rearrangements. TCRdb took over this immuneACCESS table, retaining in-frame rearrangements with V and J assigned. Such tables are incomplete; in checked studies, under half of the missing clones stem from an unresolved V gene, and the remainder is unexplained. V and J calls and clone size follow that table, whereas D and trimming were derived from the DNA. Counted in this sample were around 250,000 clones; more than 75% of them appeared once. The top ten clones comprise around 1.9% of the sample.

This sequence uses TRBV7-2 and TRBJ1-2, with no confidently assigned D gene. The sample was PBMCs or T cells enriched from blood (not recorded which). This TCR came from a woman aged 45-65 years who had recovered from COVID-19. The CDR3 sequence is CASSRRASATENYGYTF. The nucleotides are TGTGCCAGCAGCCGTCGAGCAAGCGCCACGGAAAACTATGGCTACACCTTC.